The 24 T cell receptor beta chains below come from one sample, sequenced in a study of a mutant IDH1 vaccine in newly diagnosed glioma. Sequencing used immunoSEQ multiplex PCR; TCRdb keeps in-frame clones, though not all of them. This table has tens of thousands of clones, around 83% appearing once. These TCRs' antigens remain unknown. Regarding time point: week 47, end of study. Vaccination used 300 ug of mutant IDH1 20-mer peptide per dose, with topical imiquimod. The sequenced sample was PBMCs, obtained from a glioma patient whose treatment included an IDH1 peptide vaccine. All receptors come from a woman aged 50 to 60 with glioma.

This chain connects TRBV4-3 to TRBJ2-4, with D maybe TRBD2 (5 bases). The CDR3 has 16 residues. The V end was cut by 0 bases, the J end by 0 bases, with 9 bases between. Germline CDR1 and CDR2: LGHNA and YSLEER. CDR3: CASSQERDIAKNIQYF. The CDR3 bases are TGCGCCAGCAGCCAAGAGAGGGATATAGCCAAAAACATTCAGTACTTC.

CDR3 protein: CASSLGVPANYGYTF. The CDR3 DNA reads as TGCGCCAGCAGCTTGGGGGTACCAGCTAACTATGGCTACACCTTC. The rearrangement links TRBV5-1 to TRBJ1-2; D is uncertain. Germline CDR1 SGHRS, CDR2 YFSETQ. The CDR3 sequence is 15 residues long. Trimming pared 0 bases from V and 0 bases from J, leaving 9 bases between.

The V gene is TRBV11-2, the J gene TRBJ1-1; tentative D call: TRBD1 (6 bases). The germline V gene encodes CDR1 SGHAT and CDR2 FQNNGV. The CDR3 contains 13 residues. With 5 bases removed from V and 5 bases from J, the gap between germline ends came to 12 bases. Written as DNA, the CDR3 is TGTGCCAGCAGCAGAGGGGGTTCGACTGAAGCTTTCTTT. Translating gives CASSRGGSTEAFF. The entire variable domain, with the rest obtained from reference TRBV11-2 and TRBJ1-1, is as follows: EAGVAQSPRYKIIEKRQSVAFWCNPISGHATLYWYQQILGQGPKLLIQFQNNGVVDDSQLPKDRFSAERLKGVDSTLKIQPAKLEDSAVYLCASSRGGSTEAFFGQGTRLTVV.

The V and J genes are TRBV4-1 and TRBJ2-1; TRBD2 might be the D (6 bases). Germline CDR1 MGHRA, CDR2 YSYEKL. The CDR3 has 13 amino acids. The V end was cut by 4 bases, the J end by 8 bases, with 12 bases between. CDR3 nucleotides: TGCGCCAGCAGCCGAACTAGCCTCGATGAGCAGTTCTTC. It specifies CASSRTSLDEQFF.

The chain employs TRBV5-8 and TRBJ2-2; the D is unclear. Germline CDR1 and CDR2: SGHTS and YDEGEE. Trimming removed 2 bases from V and 4 bases from J, with 9 bases in between. This CDR3 is 14 amino acids long. CDR3 in amino acids: CASSFGAFTGELFF. CDR3 DNA: TGTGCCAGCAGCTTTGGAGCTTTCACCGGGGAGCTGTTTTTT.

The chain combines TRBV6-5 with TRBJ2-6, with a weak D call TRBD2 (7 bases). CDR1 is MNHEY and CDR2 is SVGAGI in the germline V gene. The CDR3 has 15 amino acids. With 8 bases removed from V and 2 bases from J, the gap between germline ends came to 13 bases. The CDR3 bases are TGTGCCAGCCACCAAGGGGGGGCTGGGGCCAACGTCCTGACTTTC. This codes for CASHQGGAGANVLTF.

The CDR3 DNA reads as TGTGCCAGTAGTATGAGGGGCGGGGGAGCTGAAGCTTTCTTT. Its protein is CASSMRGGGAEAFF. The rearrangement joins TRBV19 to TRBJ1-1; possible D gene TRBD1, 5 bases. The V gene lost 3 bases and the J gene lost 6 bases, with 14 bases spanning the gap. CDR3 size: 14 residues. Germline CDR1 is LNHDA and CDR2 is SQIVND (reference sequence).

V and J are TRBV2 and TRBJ1-1, with 7 bases fitting TRBD1. CDR3 size: 13 residues. Germline V lookup: CDR1 SNHLY, CDR2 FYNNEI. V gave up 6 bases and J gave up 4 bases; unmatched junction bases: 5. For the CDR3, the DNA is TGTGCCAGCAGCAGACAGGGCGGCACTGAAGCTTTCTTT. Protein sequence: CASSRQGGTEAFF.

This sequence joins TRBV6-5 and TRBJ1-5; D gene unclear. Per the germline V gene, CDR1 is MNHEY and CDR2 is SVGAGI. CDR3 length: 14 amino acids. V gave up 6 bases and J gave up 2 bases, with 11 bases separating them. CDR3: CASRSHGGNQPQHF. Here the CDR3 DNA reads TGTGCCAGCAGGAGTCACGGAGGCAATCAGCCCCAGCATTTT.

The CDR3 sequence: CASSVEGAGDTQYF. The CDR3 nucleotides read TGTGCCAGCAGCGTAGAGGGGGCGGGGGATACGCAGTATTTT. This chain uses TRBV9 with TRBJ2-3; D perhaps matches TRBD1 (7 bases). V was trimmed by 0 bases and J by 6 bases, leaving 11 bases between them. CDR1 and CDR2 from the germline V gene are SGDLS and YYNGEE. This CDR3 contains 14 residues.

This clone has just a few counts. The chain carries TRBV6-1 and TRBJ2-2; 7 nucleotides align to TRBD1. The V gene's germline CDR1 is MNHNS and CDR2 SASEGT. This CDR3 has 15 residues. V lost 4 bases to trimming and J lost 4 bases; unmatched junction nucleotides: 6. In DNA form, the CDR3 reads TGTGCCAGCAGTGTCGAGGGGGCGGGCACCGGGGAGCTGTTTTTT. It specifies CASSVEGAGTGELFF.

This chain uses TRBV5-1 with TRBJ2-7; TRBD2 might be the D (5 bases). Germline CDR1 SGHRS, CDR2 YFSETQ. The length of the CDR3 is 13 residues. Between the trimmed V and J ends, which lost 1 base and 4 bases, there was a span of 9 bases. CDR3 in amino acids: CASSLTSGYEQYF. DNA of the CDR3: TGCGCCAGCAGCTTGACCAGCGGTTACGAGCAGTACTTC. Full variable domain (missing parts from reference TRBV5-1 and TRBJ2-7): KAGVTQTPRYLIKTRGQQVTLSCSPISGHRSVSWYQQTPGQGLQFLFEYFSETQRNKGNFPGRFSGRQFSNSRSEMNVSTLELGDSALYLCASSLTSGYEQYFGPGTRLTVT.

This sequence joins TRBV7-9 and TRBJ2-2, with D perhaps TRBD2 (5 bases). The germline CDR1 and CDR2 sequences are SEHNR and FQNEAQ (reference sequence). With 4 bases removed from V and 3 bases from J, the gap between germline ends came to 9 bases. The CDR3 contains 14 residues. The CDR3 bases are TGTGCCAGCAGCTCCGAGAGGGACACCGGGGAGCTGTTTTTT. This encodes CASSSERDTGELFF.

In this sample, this clone is medium-sized. The gene calls are TRBV10-3 and TRBJ2-1, with 7 bases lining up with TRBD2. Germline V gene sequence: CDR1 ENHRY, CDR2 SYGVKD. J lost 2 bases, V lost 4 bases, and 8 bases had no gene match. The CDR3 extends over 16 amino acids. CDR3 nucleotides: TGTGCCATCAGTGTTCGAGTAGCGGGCCCCTACAATGAGCAGTTCTTC. Its translation: CAISVRVAGPYNEQFF.

The chain carries TRBV23-1 and TRBJ1-5, with D possibly being TRBD1 (5 bases). TRBV23-1 is an ORF; its function is uncertain. The CDR3 covers 14 residues. Trimming cost V 2 bases and J 6 bases, with 11 bases left between them. The CDR3 is CASSQPQGAQPQHF. In DNA form, the CDR3 reads TGCGCCAGCAGTCAACCCCAGGGAGCTCAGCCCCAGCATTTT.

The chain joins TRBV7-9 to TRBJ2-7; D remains ambiguous. This CDR3 spans 12 amino acids. The V gene lost 5 bases and the J gene lost 0 bases, with 5 bases spanning the gap. CDR1 and CDR2 from the germline V gene are SEHNR and FQNEAQ (reference sequence). The CDR3 loop reads CASSHSSYEQYF. The CDR3 DNA sequence: TGTGCCAGCAGCCACTCCTCCTACGAGCAGTACTTC.

This chain uses TRBV11-2 with TRBJ1-4; D remains ambiguous. The CDR3 is made up of 13 amino acids. Per the germline V gene, CDR1 is SGHAT and CDR2 is FQNNGV. The V end lost 3 bases, the J end lost 7 bases, and 9 bases lay between the germline ends. CDR3 DNA sequence: TGTGCCAGCAGCTTCGGAGGCGTTGAAAAACTGTTTTTT. This sequence encodes CASSFGGVEKLFF.

This chain joins TRBV7-2 and TRBJ2-3, with D tentatively TRBD1 (5 bases). With 4 bases removed from V and 4 bases from J, the gap between germline ends came to 21 bases. CDR1 and CDR2 from the germline V gene are SGHTA and FQGNSA. This CDR3 region has 17 residues. The CDR3 loop is CASSSLPQQGGSDTQYF. DNA of the CDR3: TGTGCCAGCAGCTCACTCCCTCAGCAGGGCGGTTCAGATACGCAGTATTTT.

This clone was seen just once. This chain joins TRBV6-1 and TRBJ1-2; 8 bases agree with TRBD1. Per the germline V gene, CDR1 is MNHNS and CDR2 is SASEGT. CDR3 length: 16 amino acids. J gave up 3 bases and V 0 bases, and 6 bases lay outside the gene matches. CDR3 DNA sequence: TGTGCCAGCAGTGAAGCTGAGGACAGGGCCTACTATGGCTACACCTTC. Its translation is CASSEAEDRAYYGYTF.

The chain employs TRBV2 and TRBJ2-2; D may be TRBD1 (6 bases). Germline lookup yields CDR1 SNHLY and CDR2 FYNNEI. The CDR3 totals 14 residues. V shed 5 bases and J shed 3 bases, with 10 bases lying between them. The CDR3 sequence is CASSWTADTGELFF. As DNA, the CDR3 is TGTGCCAGCAGTTGGACAGCGGACACCGGGGAGCTGTTTTTT.

The chain employs TRBV7-9 and TRBJ2-7, with D perhaps TRBD1 (5 bases). This CDR3 contains 14 residues. Germline V gives CDR1 SEHNR, CDR2 FQNEAQ (reference sequence). The V end was cut by 11 bases, the J end by 2 bases, with 19 bases between. CDR3 DNA: TGTGCCCTCCAGGCACAGGTACCCCCCTACGAGCAGTACTTC. It yields the protein CALQAQVPPYEQYF. Full variable domain (missing parts from reference TRBV7-9 and TRBJ2-7): DTGVSQNPRHKITKRGQNVTFRCDPISEHNRLYWYRQTLGQGPEFLTYFQNEAQLEKSRLLSDRFSAERPKGSFSTLEIQRTEQGDSAMYLCALQAQVPPYEQYFGPGTRLTVT.

The chain is built from TRBV30 and TRBJ2-7; D gene uncertain. Trimming left V 4 bases short and J 0 bases short, with 13 bases between. This CDR3 comprises 14 residues. Germline assignment: CDR1 GTSNPN and CDR2 SVGIG (reference sequence). The CDR3 region is CAWTLRLTSYEQYF. The CDR3 nucleotides read TGTGCCTGGACCCTCCGGCTTACCTCCTACGAGCAGTACTTC.

This clone was seen a few times. The chain couples TRBV18 to TRBJ1-3, with a possible D match to TRBD1 (6 bases). Trimming removed 3 bases at V and 4 bases at J, with 13 bases between. The CDR3 is 15 amino acids. Germline V gives CDR1 KGHSH, CDR2 LQKENI. The CDR3, as DNA: TGTGCCAGCTCACCCAACCAGGGGTCCGGAAACACCATATATTTT. It is translated as CASSPNQGSGNTIYF.

This chain connects TRBV30 to TRBJ1-5; 9 nucleotides align to TRBD1. Germline-derived CDR1 and CDR2 are GTSNPN and SVGIG (reference sequence). With 5 bases clipped from V and 5 bases from J, the junction kept 4 bases outside the gene matches. This CDR3 contains 13 residues. The CDR3 here is CAWGDREDQPQHF. The CDR3 DNA sequence: TGTGCCTGGGGGGACAGGGAGGATCAGCCCCAGCATTTT.